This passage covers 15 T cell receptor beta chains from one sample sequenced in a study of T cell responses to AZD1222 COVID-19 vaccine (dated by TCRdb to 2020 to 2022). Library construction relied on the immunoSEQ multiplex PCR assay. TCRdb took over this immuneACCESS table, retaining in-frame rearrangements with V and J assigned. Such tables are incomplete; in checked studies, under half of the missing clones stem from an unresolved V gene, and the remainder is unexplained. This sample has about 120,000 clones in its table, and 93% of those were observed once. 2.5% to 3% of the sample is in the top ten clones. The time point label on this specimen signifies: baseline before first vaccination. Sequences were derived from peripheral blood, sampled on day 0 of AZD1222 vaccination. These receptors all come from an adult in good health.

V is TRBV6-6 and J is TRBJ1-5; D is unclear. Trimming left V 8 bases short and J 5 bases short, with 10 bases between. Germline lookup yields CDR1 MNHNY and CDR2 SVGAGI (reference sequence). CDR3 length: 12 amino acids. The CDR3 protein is CASAVWDQPQHF. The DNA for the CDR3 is TGTGCCAGCGCTGTTTGGGATCAGCCCCAGCATTTT.

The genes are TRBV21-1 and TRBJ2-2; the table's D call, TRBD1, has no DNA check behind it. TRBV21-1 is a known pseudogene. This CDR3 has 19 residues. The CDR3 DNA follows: TGTGCCAGCAGCAAAGGGGACAGAAAGGGGGGACTTAACACCGGGGAGCTGTTTTTT. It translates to CASSKGDRKGGLNTGELFF.

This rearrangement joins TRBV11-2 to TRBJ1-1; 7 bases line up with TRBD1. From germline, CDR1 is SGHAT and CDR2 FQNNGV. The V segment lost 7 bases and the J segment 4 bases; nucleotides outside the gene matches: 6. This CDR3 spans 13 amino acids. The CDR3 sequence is CASNQGESTEAFF. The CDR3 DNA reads TGTGCCAGCAACCAGGGGGAGAGCACTGAAGCTTTCTTT. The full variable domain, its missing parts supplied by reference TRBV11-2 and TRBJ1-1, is EAGVAQSPRYKIIEKRQSVAFWCNPISGHATLYWYQQILGQGPKLLIQFQNNGVVDDSQLPKDRFSAERLKGVDSTLKIQPAKLEDSAVYLCASNQGESTEAFFGQGTRLTVV.

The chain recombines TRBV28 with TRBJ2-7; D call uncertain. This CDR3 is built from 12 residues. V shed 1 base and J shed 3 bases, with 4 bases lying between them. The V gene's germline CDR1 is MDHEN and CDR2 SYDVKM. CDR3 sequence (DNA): TGTGCCAGCAGTTTATCACTCTACGAGCAGTACTTC. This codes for CASSLSLYEQYF.

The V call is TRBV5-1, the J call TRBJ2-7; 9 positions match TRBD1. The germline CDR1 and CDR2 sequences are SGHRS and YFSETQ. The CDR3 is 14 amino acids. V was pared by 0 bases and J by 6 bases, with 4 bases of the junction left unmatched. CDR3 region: CASSLAGQGIEQYF. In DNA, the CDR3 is TGCGCCAGCAGCTTGGCCGGACAGGGGATCGAGCAGTACTTC.

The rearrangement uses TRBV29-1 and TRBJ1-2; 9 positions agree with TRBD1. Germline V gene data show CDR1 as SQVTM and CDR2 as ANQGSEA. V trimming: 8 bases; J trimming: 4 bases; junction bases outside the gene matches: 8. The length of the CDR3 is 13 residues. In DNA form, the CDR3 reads TGCAGCCTGTCACAGGGACAGGGCTATGGCTACACCTTC. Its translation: CSLSQGQGYGYTF.

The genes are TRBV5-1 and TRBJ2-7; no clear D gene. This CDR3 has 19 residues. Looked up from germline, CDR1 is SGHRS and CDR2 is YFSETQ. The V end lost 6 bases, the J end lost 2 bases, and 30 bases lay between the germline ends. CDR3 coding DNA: TGCGCCAGCACCCCCCTTCCCCTGATGGGCCAAGGTCTTACCTACGAGCAGTACTTC. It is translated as CASTPLPLMGQGLTYEQYF.

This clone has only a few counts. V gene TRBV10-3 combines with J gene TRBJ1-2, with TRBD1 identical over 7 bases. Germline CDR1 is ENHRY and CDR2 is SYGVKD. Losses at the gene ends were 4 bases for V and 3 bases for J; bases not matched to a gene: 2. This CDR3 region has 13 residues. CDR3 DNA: TGTGCCATCAGTGCTGGACAGGACTATGGCTACACCTTC. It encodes CAISAGQDYGYTF.

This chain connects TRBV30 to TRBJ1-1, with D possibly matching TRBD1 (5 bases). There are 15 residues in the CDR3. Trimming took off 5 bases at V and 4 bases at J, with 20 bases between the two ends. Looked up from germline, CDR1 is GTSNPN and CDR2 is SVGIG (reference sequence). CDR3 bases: TGTGCCTGGCAAAAGTCTTCAGGGTTCCCCACTGAAGCTTTCTTT. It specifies CAWQKSSGFPTEAFF.

The CDR3 DNA reads as TGTGCCAGCAGCCCTGGGACAACCGGGGAGCTGTTTTTT. This translates into CASSPGTTGELFF. This chain links TRBV7-9 with TRBJ2-2; TRBD1 might be the D (6 bases). This CDR3 is 13 amino acids long. V lost 5 bases and J 5 bases, leaving 9 bases between the germline ends. Germline CDR1 and CDR2: SEHNR and FQNEAQ (reference sequence).

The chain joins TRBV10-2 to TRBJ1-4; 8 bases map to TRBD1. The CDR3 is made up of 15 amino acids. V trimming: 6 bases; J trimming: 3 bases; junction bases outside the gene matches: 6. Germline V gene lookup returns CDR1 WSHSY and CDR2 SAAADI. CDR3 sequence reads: CASRKVDRANEKLFF. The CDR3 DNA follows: TGCGCCAGCAGAAAAGTGGACAGGGCTAATGAAAAACTGTTTTTT.

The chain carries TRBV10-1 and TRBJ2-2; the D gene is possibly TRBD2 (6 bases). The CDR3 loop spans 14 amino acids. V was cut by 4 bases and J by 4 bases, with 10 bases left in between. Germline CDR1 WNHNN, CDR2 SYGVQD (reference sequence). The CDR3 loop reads CASSGSGVTGELFF. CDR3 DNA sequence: TGCGCCAGCAGTGGTTCGGGAGTCACCGGGGAGCTGTTTTTT.

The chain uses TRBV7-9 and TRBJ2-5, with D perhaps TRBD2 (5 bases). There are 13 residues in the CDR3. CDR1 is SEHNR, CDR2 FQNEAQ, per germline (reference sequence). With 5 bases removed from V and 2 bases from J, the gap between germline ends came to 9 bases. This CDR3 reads CASSPGSQETQYF. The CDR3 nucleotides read TGTGCCAGCAGCCCGGGATCTCAAGAGACCCAGTACTTC. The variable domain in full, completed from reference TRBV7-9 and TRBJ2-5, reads DTGVSQNPRHKITKRGQNVTFRCDPISEHNRLYWYRQTLGQGPEFLTYFQNEAQLEKSRLLSDRFSAERPKGSFSTLEIQRTEQGDSAMYLCASSPGSQETQYFGPGTRLLVL.

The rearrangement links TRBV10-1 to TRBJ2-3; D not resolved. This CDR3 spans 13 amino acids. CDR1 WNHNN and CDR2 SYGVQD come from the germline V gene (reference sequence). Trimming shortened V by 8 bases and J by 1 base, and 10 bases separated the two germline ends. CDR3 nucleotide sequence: TGCGCCAGCCAAGATCACCGCACAGATACGCAGTATTTT. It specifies CASQDHRTDTQYF.

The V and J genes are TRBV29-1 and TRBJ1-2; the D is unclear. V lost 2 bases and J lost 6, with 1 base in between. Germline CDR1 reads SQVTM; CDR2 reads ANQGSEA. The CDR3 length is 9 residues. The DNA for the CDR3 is TGCAGCGTTGAAAATGGCTACACCTTC. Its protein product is CSVENGYTF.